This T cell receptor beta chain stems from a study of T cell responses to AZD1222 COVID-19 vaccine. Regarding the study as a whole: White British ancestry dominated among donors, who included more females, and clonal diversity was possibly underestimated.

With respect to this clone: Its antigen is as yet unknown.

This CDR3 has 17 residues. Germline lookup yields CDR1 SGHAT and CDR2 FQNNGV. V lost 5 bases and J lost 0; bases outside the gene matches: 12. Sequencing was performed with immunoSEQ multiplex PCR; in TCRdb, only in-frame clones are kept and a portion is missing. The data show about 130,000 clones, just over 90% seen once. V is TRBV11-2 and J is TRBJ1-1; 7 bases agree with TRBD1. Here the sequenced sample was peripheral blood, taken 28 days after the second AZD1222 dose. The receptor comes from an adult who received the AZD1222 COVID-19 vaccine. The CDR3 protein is CASSPQGGGGMNTEAFF. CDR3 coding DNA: TGTGCCAGCAGCCCGCAGGGGGGAGGGGGCATGAACACTGAAGCTTTCTTT.